Sequencing of this T cell receptor (beta chain) was carried out in a study of T-cell reconstitution after alpha-beta-depleted transplantation in children. The CDR3 covers 16 residues. Trimming left V 3 bases short and J 5 bases short, with 21 bases between. CDR1 and CDR2 (germline): SGHKS, YYEKEE (reference sequence). This clonotype was picked up many times. Preparation of the TCRbeta library involved a method that used unique molecular identifiers. TCRdb recomputed calls from the PCR reads with MiXCR, one row per CDR3 protein. Here the sample spans some 72,000 distinct CDR3 sequences, about 7% being singletons.

The chain links TRBV5-5 to TRBJ2-7; tentative D call: TRBD2 (7 bases). The TCR sequence derives from a human donor who donated a stem cell graft to a child with acute lymphoblastic leukemia. The source was PBMCs from the stem cell graft donor, collected from the stem cell graft. The CDR3 bases are TGTGCCAGCAGCTCCCTGGTCGGGGGGCCACGTCACGAGCAGTACTTC. Amino acid sequence: CASSSLVGGPRHEQYF. Variable domain in full (rest from reference TRBV5-5 and TRBJ2-7): DAGVTQSPTHLIKTRGQQVTLRCSPISGHKSVSWYQQVLGQGPQFIFQYYEKEERGRGNFPDRFSARQFPNYSSELNVNALLLGDSALYLCASSSLVGGPRHEQYFGPGTRLTVT.